The 6 T cell receptor beta chains in this list originate from one sample, sequenced in a study of cytomegalovirus exposure and HLA in healthy donors. Only in-frame clones appear in the TCRdb table, and some are missing; sequencing was by immunoSEQ multiplex PCR. Of 170,000 or so clones in the sample, 85% are singletons; the top ten hold approximately 16%. The sequencing sample was made of PBMCs. The receptor source for this set is a man younger than 35 in good health and CMV-seropositive.

The gene calls are TRBV6-1 and TRBJ1-5; tentatively, D is TRBD1 (5 bases). V dropped 3 bases and J dropped 4 bases, with 22 bases sitting between them. CDR1 and CDR2 from the germline V gene are MNHNS and SASEGT. The CDR3 consists of 18 residues. The CDR3 loop is CASSESRGEGFRNQPQHF. Here the CDR3 DNA reads TGTGCCAGCAGTGAGTCCCGGGGGGAGGGCTTCAGGAATCAGCCCCAGCATTTT.

The chain recombines TRBV18 with TRBJ2-5; possible D gene TRBD2, 5 bases. The germline V gene encodes CDR1 KGHSH and CDR2 LQKENI. Trimming pared 3 bases from V and 1 base from J, leaving 9 bases between. There are 14 residues in the CDR3. The CDR3 DNA sequence: TGTGCCAGCTCACCGACCGGGATCCAAGAGACCCAGTACTTC. As protein: CASSPTGIQETQYF.

This clone has just a few counts. The V gene is TRBV18, the J gene TRBJ2-3, with TRBD2 as a possible D gene (6 bases). This CDR3 is 15 amino acids long. Germline CDR1 is KGHSH and CDR2 is LQKENI. V lost 6 bases to trimming and J lost 2 bases, with 15 bases between them. CDR3 sequence (DNA): TGTGCCAGCTCCGCGACTAGAAGCGCCACAGATACGCAGTATTTT. It codes for CASSATRSATDTQYF.

The rearrangement links TRBV2 to TRBJ2-2; D is possibly TRBD1 (6 bases). Germline V CDR1 and CDR2: SNHLY, FYNNEI. This CDR3 region has 14 residues. V was cut by 4 bases and J by 3 bases, with 9 bases left in between. The CDR3 coding sequence is TGTGCCAGCAGTGCTCAGGGGTACACCGGGGAGCTGTTTTTT. Its translation is CASSAQGYTGELFF.

The gene calls are TRBV9 and TRBJ2-2; 8 bases align to TRBD1. The CDR3 contains 14 residues. V gave up 5 bases and J gave up 2 bases; unmatched junction bases: 2. In germline, CDR1 is SGDLS, CDR2 YYNGEE. CDR3 residues: CASSGQGNTGELFF. Written as DNA, the CDR3 is TGTGCCAGCAGTGGACAGGGAAACACCGGGGAGCTGTTTTTT.

V and J are TRBV2 and TRBJ2-3, with TRBD2 identical over 7 bases. V was clipped by 5 bases and J by 10 bases; unmatched bases: 12. Germline V lookup: CDR1 SNHLY, CDR2 FYNNEI. The CDR3 is 14 residues long. The CDR3 region is CASSLGGVEDAQYF. DNA of the CDR3: TGTGCCAGCAGTCTGGGAGGGGTTGAGGATGCGCAGTATTTT.